This record concerns one T cell receptor beta chain sequence. Survey-level TCR beta sequencing used the immunoSEQ assay. Generated by immunoSEQ multiplex PCR, the TCRdb table keeps only in-frame clones and is missing some. The table has 45,000 to 60,000 clones, approximately 93% seen once. The V segment lost 6 bases and the J segment 0 bases; nucleotides outside the gene matches: 2. The CDR3 spans 15 residues. The germline V gene encodes CDR1 MNHEY and CDR2 SVGAGI. The TCR was taken from a man between 35 and 55 years old with rheumatoid arthritis. Sequenced input: PBMCs. The chain joins TRBV6-5 to TRBJ2-2, with TRBD1 identical over 9 bases. The CDR3 spells CASRRQGANTGELFF. The CDR3 DNA reads TGTGCCAGCAGGCGACAGGGGGCGAACACCGGGGAGCTGTTTTTT.